This T cell receptor (beta chain) emerged from a study of post-analysis software for immune sequencing data. Study-level findings and limits: Compared with controls, patients had more of about 5 TRBV segments, including TRBV5-6, TRBV5-1 and TRBV20-1.

Unique molecular identifiers were carried by the TCR beta cDNA libraries. MiXCR, run by TCRdb on the PCR reads, gives a single entry per CDR3 protein. The sample records fewer than 850,000 distinct CDR3 sequences, 30% being singletons. Only a few counts were recorded for this clonotype. What it recognizes is unknown. V shed 2 bases, J shed 1 base, and the junction held 4 bases outside the gene matches. This CDR3 contains 16 residues. Per germline, CDR1 WSHSY and CDR2 SAAADI. The V gene is TRBV10-2, the J gene TRBJ1-5, with TRBD1 identical over 8 bases. The sequence came from a girl between 5 and 17 years old with multiple sclerosis. The sample consisted of blood. The CDR3 DNA reads TGCGCCAGCAGTGAGCCCCGACAGGGGAGCAATCAGCCCCAGCATTTT. It encodes CASSEPRQGSNQPQHF.